The subject of this entry is one T cell receptor beta chain. Data came from immunoSEQ multiplex PCR; TCRdb stores just in-frame clones and leaves some out. The sample includes around 5,200 clones, more than 75% seen only once; the top ten take 20% to 25%. The J segment lost 6 bases and the V segment lost 4 bases, leaving 7 bases of the junction unmatched. The germline V gene encodes CDR1 SGDLS and CDR2 YYNGEE. The CDR3 length is 15 residues. This entry is derived from a study of T cell repertoires in ileal Crohn's disease. Study details: At surgery, around 36% of patients smoked, with median disease duration about eight years. About half received postoperative treatment, about a dozen with thiopurines and some 19 anti-TNF. M0 samples are biopsies from inflamed ileum in the resection specimen.

Time point meaning: inflamed ileum from the surgical specimen. Eligibility required adulthood, ileal or ileocolonic Crohn's disease and indicated ileocolonic resection. The receptor's source is an adult with Crohn's disease. The gene calls are TRBV9 and TRBJ2-3, with 11 bases fitting TRBD2. What was sequenced was ileal tissue. Here the CDR3 reads CASSHSGGEVDTQYF. The CDR3 DNA is TGTGCCAGCAGCCATAGCGGGGGGGAGGTGGATACGCAGTATTTT.